Listed here is a single T cell receptor beta chain. This entry is derived from a study of identical twins. TCRdb independently ran MiXCR on the 5' RACE reads; one entry per CDR3 protein. The table includes fewer than 500,000 distinct CDR3 sequences, more than 20% detected once. Between the trimmed V and J ends, which lost 0 bases and 3 bases, there was a span of 3 bases. CDR1 and CDR2 (germline): SGHKS, YYEKEE (reference sequence). This CDR3 contains 13 residues. These same data were also listed under a study on T cells expressing NK-cell markers. That source adds: Eight donors were sequenced, of whom seven were HCMV-seropositive, while the remaining one was HCMV-seronegative.

This clonotype was sampled from a woman aged 18-29 years in good health. This sequence joins TRBV5-5 and TRBJ2-2; D is ambiguous. The sequenced sample consisted of CD4+ T cells sorted from blood. CDR3 residues: CASSLEDTGELFF. CDR3 nucleotide sequence: TGTGCCAGCAGCTTGGAGGACACCGGGGAGCTGTTTTTT.